This passage covers 30 T cell receptor beta chains from one sample sequenced in a study of shared clonotypes between healthy human individuals. TCRdb's copy holds only in-frame clones and misses some; the assay was immunoSEQ multiplex PCR. The table includes about 600,000 clones, around 97% detected once. Sequenced input: naive CD4+ T cells sorted from blood. Subset meaning: CD45RA+ positively selected. The receptors were sampled from a woman in her thirties in good health.

The chain couples TRBV5-1 to TRBJ1-6; D is possibly TRBD1 (5 bases). The germline gives CDR1 SGHRS, CDR2 YFSETQ. The CDR3 has 15 amino acids. Trimming removed 5 bases from V and 5 bases from J, with 14 bases in between. CDR3: CASSSSGGNNSPLHF. DNA for the CDR3: TGCGCCAGCAGTTCGAGTGGGGGGAATAATTCACCCCTCCACTTT.

The rearrangement links TRBV19 to TRBJ1-4; D is possibly TRBD1 (5 bases). Germline lookup yields CDR1 LNHDA and CDR2 SQIVND (reference sequence). Trimming took 5 bases from V and 7 from J, leaving 14 bases between them. CDR3 length: 14 residues. The CDR3 region has the DNA TGTGCCAGTAGTTGGCTCGGGGCGGGTGAAAAACTGTTTTTT. It specifies CASSWLGAGEKLFF.

The gene calls are TRBV28 and TRBJ2-1; 7 positions agree with TRBD1. Losses at the gene ends were 2 bases for V and 4 bases for J; bases not matched to a gene: 5. The V gene's germline CDR1 is MDHEN and CDR2 SYDVKM. The CDR3 loop spans 15 amino acids. The CDR3 spells CASSLAWTGYNEQFF. DNA of the CDR3: TGTGCCAGCAGTTTAGCGTGGACAGGTTACAATGAGCAGTTCTTC.

This chain's CDR3 is CASSIGPALAKNIQYF. The DNA of the CDR3 is TGTGCCAGTAGTATTGGCCCGGCACTAGCCAAAAACATTCAGTACTTC. The chain joins TRBV19 to TRBJ2-4, with unresolved D. The CDR3 runs 16 residues. Trimming left V 3 bases short and J 0 bases short, with 12 bases between. Germline V lookup: CDR1 LNHDA, CDR2 SQIVND (reference sequence).

The V call is TRBV29-1, the J call TRBJ2-1; D unclear. Germline V gene lookup returns CDR1 SQVTM and CDR2 ANQGSEA. The CDR3 is 10 amino acids. With 2 bases removed from V and 12 bases from J, the gap between germline ends came to 8 bases. CDR3 region: CSVENEPQFF. CDR3 nucleotide sequence: TGCAGCGTTGAAAATGAGCCGCAGTTCTTC.

V and J are TRBV30 and TRBJ2-7; the D gene is possibly TRBD1 (6 bases). V gave up 8 bases and J gave up 3 bases, with 26 bases separating them. The germline CDR1 and CDR2 sequences are GTSNPN and SVGIG (reference sequence). This CDR3 has 16 amino acids. Written as DNA, the CDR3 is TGTGCCCAACAGGGCACAGGCTGGGGAGAAGGCTACGAGCAGTACTTC. It encodes CAQQGTGWGEGYEQYF.

The genes are TRBV9 and TRBJ1-3; D unclear. The germline V gene encodes CDR1 SGDLS and CDR2 YYNGEE. Trimming stripped 3 bases from V and 4 bases from J, with 8 bases between. The CDR3 loop spans 13 amino acids. The CDR3 loop reads CASSGGRGNTIYF. DNA for the CDR3: TGTGCCAGCAGCGGTGGAAGGGGAAACACCATATATTTT.

The CDR3 DNA sequence: TGTGCCAGCAGTGCCAGGGGCTGGTACCAAGAGACCCAGTACTTC. Its protein is CASSARGWYQETQYF. V usage is TRBV25-1 and J usage is TRBJ2-5, with D possibly matching TRBD1 (6 bases). The germline V and J ends were trimmed by 4 bases and 0 bases, with 12 bases remaining between them. CDR1 and CDR2 (germline): MGHDK, SYGVNS. CDR3 size: 15 residues.

The chain uses TRBV7-9 and TRBJ1-3; D is undetermined. This CDR3 spans 14 amino acids. Germline CDR1 SEHNR, CDR2 FQNEAQ (reference sequence). The ends were cut back, 3 bases at V and 4 bases at J, with 10 bases in the middle. CDR3 bases: TGTGCCAGCAGCTTTGATTCAGGAGGAAACACCATATATTTT. Its translation: CASSFDSGGNTIYF.

A single count supports this clone. The rearrangement uses TRBV4-1 and TRBJ2-3; 15 bases map to TRBD2. CDR3 length: 20 amino acids. Trimming at V came to 0 bases and at J to 4 bases, leaving 11 bases not matched to a gene. Germline assignment: CDR1 MGHRA and CDR2 YSYEKL. The CDR3 here is CASSQERRTSGRAFPDTQYF. The CDR3, as DNA: TGCGCCAGCAGCCAAGAACGGCGGACTAGCGGGAGGGCCTTTCCAGATACGCAGTATTTT.

The rearrangement uses TRBV19 and TRBJ2-7, with 9 bases matching TRBD1. The CDR3 loop spans 15 amino acids. CDR1 and CDR2 (germline): LNHDA, SQIVND (reference sequence). J gave up 3 bases and V 2 bases, and 5 bases lay outside the gene matches. DNA of the CDR3: TGTGCCAGTAGTATAACCGGGACAGGGAGCTACGAGCAGTACTTC. Protein product: CASSITGTGSYEQYF.

A word on this clone: This sample also contains other DNA sequences that code for the same CDR3. The V and J genes are TRBV5-1 and TRBJ2-5; 12 positions agree with TRBD2. V gave up 0 bases and J gave up 5 bases; unmatched junction bases: 2. Germline V CDR1 and CDR2: SGHRS, YFSETQ. The CDR3 extends over 15 amino acids. CDR3 nucleotides: TGCGCCAGCAGCTTGGGACTAGCGGGAGAGGAGACCCAGTACTTC. It yields the protein CASSLGLAGEETQYF.

The chain joins TRBV9 to TRBJ2-7; TRBD2 matches 10 bases. Germline assignment: CDR1 SGDLS and CDR2 YYNGEE. Trimming cost V 1 base and J 7 bases; bases outside gene matches: 11. This CDR3 has 16 amino acids. Here the CDR3 reads CASSVQGSSGRVEQYF. CDR3 DNA: TGTGCCAGCAGCGTACAAGGTTCTAGCGGGAGAGTTGAGCAGTACTTC.

The V call is TRBV5-6, the J call TRBJ1-1; D not certain. From germline, CDR1 is SGHDT and CDR2 YYEEEE. This CDR3 contains 13 residues. Between the trimmed V and J ends, which lost 6 bases and 0 bases, there was a span of 9 bases. The CDR3 DNA follows: TGTGCCAGCAAACGACAAGTGAACACTGAAGCTTTCTTT. It specifies CASKRQVNTEAFF.

This CDR3 reads CASSKAPREQFF. The CDR3 DNA follows: TGTGCCAGCAGTAAGGCGCCCCGGGAGCAGTTCTTC. This chain joins TRBV5-8 and TRBJ2-1; D not resolved. The V gene lost 5 bases and the J gene lost 10 bases, with 13 bases spanning the gap. The CDR3 is made up of 12 amino acids. Looked up from germline, CDR1 is SGHTS and CDR2 is YDEGEE.

J is TRBJ2-7 and V is TRBV5-4; TRBD2 is a possible D gene (6 bases). Trimming left V 3 bases short and J 5 bases short, with 15 bases between. The CDR3 sequence is 14 residues long. Germline V gives CDR1 SGHNT, CDR2 YYREEE (reference sequence). DNA of the CDR3: TGTGCCAGCAGCTCCGTGGAGGGGTGGAACGAGCAGTACTTC. Its translation is CASSSVEGWNEQYF.

V usage is TRBV10-3 and J usage is TRBJ1-5, with D perhaps matching TRBD1 (5 bases). Per the germline V gene, CDR1 is ENHRY and CDR2 is SYGVKD. V lost 2 bases, J lost 2 bases, and 7 bases lay in between. This CDR3 region has 14 residues. The CDR3 DNA reads as TGTGCCATCAGTGAGGGGGCGGGCAATCAGCCCCAGCATTTT. The encoded protein is CAISEGAGNQPQHF.

The chain uses TRBV4-2 and TRBJ2-2, with D unclear. In germline, CDR1 is LGHNA, CDR2 YNFKEQ. CDR3 length equals 15 residues. Trimming took off 3 bases at V and 6 bases at J, with 14 bases between the two ends. For the CDR3, the DNA is TGTGCCAGCAGCCAGGTACCTAACATGTCCGGGGAGCTGTTTTTT. Protein: CASSQVPNMSGELFF.

V usage is TRBV11-2 and J usage is TRBJ2-5; unclear D gene. V was clipped by 5 bases and J by 1 base, with 17 bases between them. The CDR3 totals 16 residues. CDR1 is SGHAT, CDR2 FQNNGV, per germline. CDR3 bases: TGTGCCAGCAGCCGCCGTGCGTCTAATCCCCAAGAGACCCAGTACTTC. It codes for CASSRRASNPQETQYF. Full variable domain (rest looked up from reference TRBV11-2 and TRBJ2-5): EAGVAQSPRYKIIEKRQSVAFWCNPISGHATLYWYQQILGQGPKLLIQFQNNGVVDDSQLPKDRFSAERLKGVDSTLKIQPAKLEDSAVYLCASSRRASNPQETQYFGPGTRLLVL.

This chain joins TRBV5-4 and TRBJ2-7; TRBD1 might be the D (6 bases). The CDR3 extends over 15 amino acids. Germline values: CDR1 SGHNT, CDR2 YYREEE (reference sequence). Trimming cost V 2 bases and J 0 bases, with 12 bases left between them. The CDR3 region has the DNA TGTGCCAGCAGCTTTGTTGGGGGCCACTCCTACGAGCAGTACTTC. Translated: CASSFVGGHSYEQYF.

This rearrangement joins TRBV19 to TRBJ1-2; 9 nucleotides agree with TRBD1. Germline V gives CDR1 LNHDA, CDR2 SQIVND (reference sequence). The J segment lost 6 bases and the V segment lost 5 bases, leaving 7 bases of the junction unmatched. The CDR3 has 14 residues. CDR3 residues: CASSSPRTGDGYTF. The CDR3 bases are TGTGCCAGTAGTTCACCCCGGACAGGGGATGGCTACACCTTC.

The chain uses TRBV4-2 and TRBJ2-2; TRBD2 agrees at 14 bases. The CDR3 covers 17 residues. Germline CDR1 is LGHNA and CDR2 is YNFKEQ. V shed 1 base and J 6 bases; nucleotides not matched to a gene: 4. CDR3 in amino acids: CASSQGLAGGPAGELFF. CDR3 bases: TGTGCCAGCAGCCAAGGACTAGCGGGAGGGCCCGCCGGGGAGCTGTTTTTT.

This chain connects TRBV15 to TRBJ2-7; tentative D call: TRBD1 (6 bases). Trimming cost V 0 bases and J 3 bases, with 15 bases left between them. CDR1 LNHNV and CDR2 YYDKDF come from the germline V gene (reference sequence). CDR3 size: 16 residues. For the CDR3, the DNA is TGTGCCACCAGCAGAGATTACGGGCAGGGGAACTACGAGCAGTACTTC. Protein: CATSRDYGQGNYEQYF.

The V call is TRBV28, the J call TRBJ2-1; D is perhaps TRBD2 (6 bases). The CDR3 has 13 amino acids. The germline gives CDR1 MDHEN, CDR2 SYDVKM. Trimming shortened V by 7 bases and J by 12 bases, and 19 bases separated the two germline ends. CDR3 DNA sequence: TGTGCCAGCAACTCGCGTGGGACGACTAGGCAGTTCTTC. This sequence encodes CASNSRGTTRQFF.

The chain has TRBV5-4 and TRBJ2-2, with a possible D match to TRBD1 (6 bases). Trimming pared 0 bases from V and 7 bases from J, leaving 7 bases between. CDR1 and CDR2 from the germline V gene are SGHNT and YYREEE (reference sequence). CDR3 length: 13 residues. The DNA of the CDR3 is TGTGCCAGCAGCTTGGGAGGGGGCGGGGAGCTGTTTTTT. Residues: CASSLGGGGELFF.

This chain uses TRBV19 with TRBJ2-1, with TRBD2 matching 9 bases. CDR3 length equals 14 residues. With V trimmed by 6 bases and J by 8 bases, 8 bases remained unmatched. CDR1 and CDR2 from the germline V gene are LNHDA and SQIVND (reference sequence). The CDR3 is CASRKPSGADEQFF. The DNA of the CDR3 is TGTGCCAGTAGAAAACCTAGCGGGGCGGATGAGCAGTTCTTC.

The chain uses TRBV7-7 and TRBJ2-1, with 8 bases aligning to TRBD2. The CDR3 loop spans 14 amino acids. CDR1 SSHAT and CDR2 FNYEAQ come from the germline V gene (reference sequence). J gave up 8 bases and V 5 bases, and 8 bases lay outside the gene matches. CDR3 nucleotide sequence: TGTGCCAGCAGCCCCGCCGGGACTAGTGATGAGCAGTTCTTC. The encoded protein is CASSPAGTSDEQFF.

The chain has TRBV19 and TRBJ2-7; 8 nucleotides line up with TRBD2. The CDR3 is 15 amino acids. J gave up 3 bases and V 4 bases, and 8 bases lay outside the gene matches. The germline gives CDR1 LNHDA, CDR2 SQIVND (reference sequence). CDR3 loop: CASSTGTRALYEQYF. DNA of the CDR3: TGTGCCAGTAGTACCGGGACTAGGGCTCTCTACGAGCAGTACTTC.

This chain links TRBV11-2 with TRBJ1-1; no definite D call. CDR1 and CDR2 from the germline V gene are SGHAT and FQNNGV. This CDR3 is built from 15 residues. Between the trimmed V and J ends, which lost 8 bases and 0 bases, there was a span of 16 bases. For the CDR3, the DNA is TGTGCCAGCGGAGCCCGTAAGACGGTGAACACTGAAGCTTTCTTT. Its protein is CASGARKTVNTEAFF.

Only one count was recorded for this clone. The chain combines TRBV5-4 with TRBJ2-7; 12 nucleotides align to TRBD2. V lost 7 bases, J lost 4 bases, and 3 bases stayed unmatched. The CDR3 spans 13 residues. CDR1 and CDR2 (germline): SGHNT, YYREEE (reference sequence). The CDR3 coding sequence is TGTGCCAGCCGGACTAGCGGGACATACGAGCAGTACTTC. It translates to CASRTSGTYEQYF.